The present T cell receptor beta chain was sequenced within a study of blood T cells in healthy people across ages. A second PCR of 7 to 11 cycles used a sample-barcoded 5' primer and a J-beta primer mix. Sequencing recovered at least 3 million CDR3-containing paired-end reads from each sample. TCRdb fed the 5' RACE reads into MiXCR, producing one record per CDR3 protein. Of roughly 1,100,000 distinct CDR3 sequences listed, 20% to 25% are singletons. The CDR3 sequence is 16 residues long. Germline CDR1 SQVTM, CDR2 ANQGSEA. Trimming removed 0 bases from V and 5 bases from J; junction bases left unmatched: 9. Individuals who donated were healthy Caucasians from Russia aged roughly 6 to 90. This clonotype was seen once. The same data also contributed to another study, on T cells of mothers and their children. From that study: Regardless of relatedness, pairs show thymic selection shaping TCR recombination output in a similar manner.

The sequencing input was blood. The chain recombines TRBV29-1 with TRBJ2-1; 8 nucleotides match TRBD2. The clonotype comes from a girl aged 2-9 years in good health. CDR3 protein: CSVEDRGSGTHNEQFF. The CDR3 nucleotides read TGCAGCGTTGAAGATCGAGGTAGCGGGACACACAATGAGCAGTTCTTC.